This paragraph covers one T cell receptor (beta chain) sequence. The antigen it binds to is not known. No quality values exist for individual bases; no much larger clone is one base distant. These data originate in a study of Ad26.COV2.S vaccination and SARS-CoV-2 variants (dated by TCRdb to about 2021). With respect to the entire study: TCRbeta repertoire sequencing served as the tool for gauging how specific and how broad the SARS-CoV-2-reactive T cell receptors were following Ad26.COV2.S vaccination. The TCR-sequenced set comprised approximately 30 samples: some 20 Ad26.COV2.S vaccine recipients, 5 placebo recipients and 8 SARS-CoV-2 convalescent individuals. Points the paper makes about the study in general: The authors noted that the TCR breadth and depth analyses may have underestimated total T cell responses. Higher spike-specific TCR breadth was observed in Ad26.COV2.S recipients than in placebo recipients (P = 0.0014). After vaccination, spike-specific CD8+ and CD4+ T cell responses were reported to show substantial breadth. Non-spike TCR breadth was comparable between vaccine and placebo recipients, consistent with the vaccine containing only spike.

The V end loses 7 bases and the J end loses 4 bases, and a stretch of 7 bases separates them. The germline V gene encodes CDR1 MDHEN and CDR2 SYDVKM. Counted from cysteine to phenylalanine, this CDR3 has 11 amino acids. CDR3 DNA only is kept here, 33 bases in frame from base 1. The meaning of the sample's time point label: individuals recovered from natural SARS-CoV-2 infection. The immunoSEQ Assay was the method used to sequence TCRbeta CDR3 regions. After extraction, genomic DNA underwent amplification by bias-controlled multiplex PCR, followed by high-throughput sequencing. The study's own analysis went as follows. Collapsing and filtering of sequences were performed to quantify the absolute abundance of each unique TCRbeta CDR3 region. Usable DNA was measured by amplifying reference genes present in all nucleated cells, and TCRbeta template counts were normalized to that usable DNA to estimate T cell fraction. Repertoire TCRs were annotated as SARS-CoV-2-specific by exact matching of V gene, CDR3 amino acid sequence and J gene to a known reactive TCR set. MIRA supplied the reference SARS-CoV-2 TCR set, which was filtered for enrichment in COVID-19-positive ImmuneCODE repertoires so that public or cross-reactive TCRs were removed. Drawing on the MIRA antigens, annotated TCRs were analysed further at the level of specific ORF or position within ORF. Breadth was defined as the number of annotated unique rearrangements divided by the total number of unique productive rearrangements, and depth was defined as the summed frequency of the annotated unique rearrangements. Two-sided Wilcoxon rank-sum tests were used to compare TCR breadth between groups. TCRdb limited this immuneACCESS table to in-frame rearrangements with V and J called. A share of clones is missing; checked studies link under half to unresolved V genes, and the rest is unexplained. The V and J calls and clone size are taken from that table; D and trimming were inferred from the DNA. This sample is represented by roughly 140,000 clones; roughly 85% of them were singletons. The ten largest clones take up around 5.1% of the sample.

The sample consisted of peripheral blood, taken after recovery from COVID-19. This clonotype was sampled from a human donor who had recovered from COVID-19. The rearranged chain carries TRBV28 and TRBJ1-2; the D gene cannot be resolved reliably. The bases are TGTGCCAGCAAAGTTAGCTATGGCTACACCTTC. Its protein product is CASKVSYGYTF.